The rows below give T cell receptor beta chains drawn from one sample of a study of T-cell memory formation after mild COVID-19. TCRdb re-called the 5' RACE reads with MiXCR, one entry per CDR3 protein. The table has over 150,000 distinct CDR3 sequences, over 10% seen once. Sample: PBMCs or a T cell subset sorted from them (not recorded which). The source of these receptors is a man aged 18 to 35 who had mild COVID-19 (a few samples of this study predate the infection). Cell type and time point are not known. Each CDR3 is given with its conserved first and last residue. The D gene is left open where the match is weak. Only some rows state a clone size, as once, few, many or a class for expanded clones.

TRBV7-2	TRBJ1-3	few	-	CASSLSTALVGNTIYF	TGTGCCAGCAGCTTATCGACCGCCTTGGTAGGAAACACCATATATTTT
TRBV3-1	TRBJ1-1	-	-	CASSQFRSMNTEAFF	TGTGCCAGCAGCCAGTTTCGCAGCATGAACACTGAAGCTTTCTTT
TRBV5-1	TRBJ1-2	few	-	CASSIGDRARYGYTF	TGCGCCAGCAGCATCGGGGACCGCGCACGCTATGGCTACACCTTC
TRBV5-1	TRBJ2-3	-	TRBD1	CASSSGDRGSDTQYF	TGCGCCAGCAGCTCTGGGGACAGGGGGTCCGATACGCAGTATTTT
TRBV4-1	TRBJ1-6	few	-	CASSQDRQGGSPLHF	TGCGCCAGCAGCCAAGATAGGCAGGGTGGTTCACCCCTCCACTTT
TRBV12-3/TRBV12-4	TRBJ2-3	many	TRBD1	CASSFQGAEGDTQYF	TGTGCCAGCAGTTTCCAGGGGGCTGAAGGAGATACGCAGTATTTT
TRBV6-2/TRBV6-3	TRBJ2-2	few	-	CAIRFGRTPGELFF	TGTGCCATCCGGTTCGGGCGAACACCCGGGGAGCTGTTTTTT
TRBV5-1	TRBJ2-3	few	TRBD2	CASSPRTSGGTDTNTDTQYF	TGCGCCAGCAGCCCACGGACTAGCGGGGGGACGGATACAAACACAGATACGCAGTATTTT
TRBV6-5	TRBJ1-2	-	-	CASRVLGSYTF	TGTGCCAGCAGGGTCTTGGGTAGCTACACCTTC
TRBV4-3	TRBJ2-5	many	TRBD2	CASSQGSGGTSGEETQYF	TGCGCCAGCAGCCAAGGGTCGGGGGGGACTAGCGGGGAAGAGACCCAGTACTTC
TRBV6-5	TRBJ2-1	many	TRBD2	CASSKPGLAGPKQFF	TGTGCCAGCAGCAAGCCGGGACTAGCGGGGCCAAAGCAGTTCTTC
TRBV11-2	TRBJ2-5	few	-	CASSLDPASWGETQYF	TGTGCCAGCAGCTTAGATCCGGCTAGCTGGGGGGAGACCCAGTACTTC
TRBV9	TRBJ1-2	-	TRBD1	CASSVMEGQNYGYTF	TGTGCCAGCAGCGTAATGGAGGGACAGAACTATGGCTACACCTTC
TRBV7-2	TRBJ1-5	-	-	CASSSRHGNQPQHF	TGTGCCAGCAGCTCGAGGCACGGAAATCAGCCCCAGCATTTT
TRBV24-1	TRBJ2-1	-	TRBD2	CATSDGTIPNEQFF	TGTGCCACCAGTGACGGGACTATCCCCAATGAGCAGTTCTTC
TRBV27	TRBJ2-3	-	-	CATKGGATDTQYF	TGTGCCACCAAAGGGGGGGCCACAGATACGCAGTATTTT
TRBV5-6	TRBJ2-7	many	-	CASSPGRGREQYF	TGTGCCAGCAGCCCCGGACGCGGGCGGGAGCAGTACTTC
TRBV20-1	TRBJ1-2	-	-	CSARVNGDWGYTF	TGCAGTGCTAGAGTAAATGGGGACTGGGGCTACACCTTC
TRBV10-3	TRBJ2-7	few	-	CAISETAYEQYF	TGTGCCATCAGTGAGACAGCTTACGAGCAGTACTTC
TRBV5-1	TRBJ2-5	few	-	CASSLMERTSETQYF	TGCGCCAGCAGCTTGATGGAGAGGACGTCAGAGACCCAGTACTTC
TRBV20-1	TRBJ2-1	few	-	CSAREGREQFF	TGCAGTGCTAGAGAGGGTAGGGAGCAGTTCTTC
TRBV5-1	TRBJ2-3	-	-	CASSEDSPTDTQYF	TGCGCCAGCAGCGAAGACAGCCCCACAGATACGCAGTATTTT
TRBV7-2	TRBJ1-2	-	-	CASSLVGSGGYTF	TGTGCCAGCAGCTTAGTAGGGTCCGGGGGCTACACCTTC
TRBV5-1	TRBJ1-1	few	-	CASRRQANTEAFF	TGCGCCAGCCGAAGACAGGCTAACACTGAAGCTTTCTTT
TRBV11-2	TRBJ1-2	-	TRBD1	CASSSPRQGGAYGYTF	TGTGCCAGCAGTTCGCCCAGACAGGGGGGAGCCTATGGCTACACCTTC
TRBV12-3/TRBV12-4	TRBJ1-1	few	-	CASSLDQGNTEAFF	TGTGCCAGCAGTTTAGACCAGGGGAACACTGAAGCTTTCTTT
TRBV7-6	TRBJ2-4	few	-	CASSQRGQNIQYF	TGTGCCAGCAGCCAACGGGGCCAAAACATTCAGTACTTC
TRBV6-6	TRBJ1-5	-	-	CASSYLVGVSNQPQHF	TGTGCCAGCAGTTACTTGGTGGGAGTAAGCAATCAGCCCCAGCATTTT
TRBV15	TRBJ2-5	-	-	CATSRAQQVGTQYF	TGTGCCACCAGCAGAGCCCAGCAGGTCGGGACCCAGTACTTC
TRBV7-2	TRBJ1-5	-	TRBD1	CASSPRQGVRQPQHF	TGTGCCAGCAGCCCCCGACAGGGGGTTCGTCAGCCCCAGCATTTT
TRBV5-4	TRBJ2-3	many	-	CASSTPGWRSDTQYF	TGTGCCAGCAGCACCCCAGGGTGGCGGTCAGATACGCAGTATTTT
TRBV25-1	TRBJ1-1	-	-	CASSDRVNTEAFF	TGTGCCAGCAGTGACAGGGTGAACACTGAAGCTTTCTTT
TRBV4-1	TRBJ1-4	-	-	CASSPLRAWGDEKLFF	TGCGCCAGCAGCCCCCTCAGGGCGTGGGGGGATGAAAAACTGTTTTTT
TRBV15	TRBJ2-5	-	-	CATSREIGGLGETQYF	TGTGCCACCAGCAGAGAAATTGGGGGCCTAGGGGAGACCCAGTACTTC
TRBV12-3/TRBV12-4	TRBJ1-1	many	-	CASSSQQGNTEAFF	TGTGCCAGCAGTTCGCAACAGGGGAACACTGAAGCTTTCTTT
TRBV7-9	TRBJ2-1	few	TRBD2	CATLILAGSYNEQFF	TGTGCCACCCTGATTCTAGCGGGGTCCTACAATGAGCAGTTCTTC
TRBV20-1	TRBJ2-7	many	-	CSARDGQSSEQYF	TGCAGTGCTAGAGATGGGCAGTCCTCAGAGCAGTACTTC
TRBV28	TRBJ2-1	-	-	CASSRWDVQFF	TGTGCCAGCAGCCGCTGGGATGTGCAGTTCTTC
TRBV5-1	TRBJ2-2	few	TRBD1	CASSARTGPRGELFF	TGCGCCAGCAGCGCGCGGACAGGACCACGGGGGGAGCTGTTTTTT
TRBV7-2	TRBJ2-3	few	-	CASSRQGSDTQYF	TGTGCCAGCAGCCGTCAGGGTTCGGATACGCAGTATTTT
TRBV20-1	TRBJ1-5	few	-	CSAWTRVGQPQHF	TGCAGTGCTTGGACTAGGGTGGGTCAGCCCCAGCATTTT
TRBV10-3	TRBJ1-4	-	-	CAAGDRQVQTTNEKLFF	TGTGCCGCCGGCGATAGACAAGTTCAAACAACTAATGAAAAACTGTTTTTT
TRBV29-1	TRBJ1-1	-	-	CSVQRTAMNTEAFF	TGCAGCGTTCAAAGGACAGCCATGAACACTGAAGCTTTCTTT
TRBV7-2	TRBJ2-5	-	-	CASSYGPKQTQYF	TGTGCCAGCAGCTATGGGCCTAAACAGACCCAGTACTTC
TRBV5-5	TRBJ2-5	-	-	CASSLTAGRPETQYF	TGTGCCAGCAGCTTGACGGCAGGCAGACCTGAGACCCAGTACTTC
TRBV12-3/TRBV12-4	TRBJ1-1	-	-	CASGVGPINTEAFF	TGTGCCAGCGGGGTCGGGCCGATTAACACTGAAGCTTTCTTT
TRBV15	TRBJ2-5	-	TRBD1	CATSRDRQGETQYF	TGTGCCACCAGCAGAGATCGACAGGGCGAGACCCAGTACTTC
TRBV6-6	TRBJ1-1	-	TRBD1	CASWDQGGWTEAFF	TGTGCCAGCTGGGACCAGGGGGGTTGGACTGAAGCTTTCTTT
TRBV5-1	TRBJ2-3	many	TRBD2	CASSPSGGAGTDTQYF	TGCGCCAGCAGCCCTAGCGGGGGGGCCGGCACAGATACGCAGTATTTT
TRBV15	TRBJ1-2	-	TRBD1	CATSRDFGQAAYGYTF	TGTGCCACCAGCAGAGACTTTGGACAGGCTGCCTATGGCTACACCTTC
TRBV29-1	TRBJ2-4	-	-	CSVGGSPGNIQYF	TGCAGCGTTGGAGGCAGCCCCGGAAACATTCAGTACTTC
TRBV11-2	TRBJ2-1	many	-	CASSSDRSYNEQFF	TGTGCCAGCAGCTCGGACAGATCATACAATGAGCAGTTCTTC